This is a list of T cell receptor beta chains from one sample in a study of blood T cells in healthy people across ages. TCRdb itself ran the 5' RACE reads through MiXCR, one entry per CDR3 protein. The sample consists of about 640,000 distinct CDR3 sequences, over 40% of them appearing once. Source material: blood. The receptor source for this set is a man of 80 years or more in good health. Both conserved end residues are part of each CDR3. Fields, in order: clone size, J gene, D gene, V gene, CDR3 protein, CDR3 DNA. A D gene is named only where the DNA matches it firmly. Some rows have no size entry. The others give once, few or many, or a class for an expanded clone.

>-|TRBJ1-2|TRBD1|TRBV24-1
CATSPRDSVVGYTF
TGTGCCACCAGCCCCCGGGACAGTGTCGTAGGCTACACCTTC
>-|TRBJ2-1|-|TRBV28
CASNADRSSYNEQFF
TGTGCCAGCAACGCCGACAGGAGCTCCTACAATGAGCAGTTCTTC
>-|TRBJ2-1|TRBD2|TRBV7-2
CASSLTSGGNNEQFF
TGTGCCAGCAGCTTAACTAGCGGGGGCAACAATGAGCAGTTCTTC
>few|TRBJ2-1|-|TRBV11-3
CASSPDSTSEQFF
TGTGCCAGCAGCCCTGATTCTACGAGTGAGCAGTTCTTC
>few|TRBJ2-3|TRBD2|TRBV7-2
CASSLGRGGGSRATDTQYF
TGTGCCAGCAGCTTAGGTCGGGGAGGCGGGAGTAGGGCCACAGATACGCAGTATTTT
>many|TRBJ2-1|TRBD2|TRBV7-2
CASSPRLAGAREQFF
TGTGCCAGCAGCCCCCGGCTAGCGGGGGCCAGGGAGCAGTTCTTC
>-|TRBJ2-3|-|TRBV24-1
CATSVGFTDTQYF
TGTGCCACCAGTGTAGGGTTCACAGATACGCAGTATTTT
>many|TRBJ2-1|TRBD2|TRBV3-1
CASSPRLAGEFRNNEQFF
TGTGCCAGCAGCCCTCGACTAGCGGGAGAGTTTCGGAATAATGAGCAGTTCTTC
>few|TRBJ2-3|-|TRBV3-1
CASSRRNTDTQYF
TGTGCCAGCAGCAGGCGGAACACAGATACGCAGTATTTT
>few|TRBJ2-7|-|TRBV5-1
CASSSTPGPRSSEQYF
TGCGCCAGCAGCTCCACGCCGGGACCCCGGTCTTCCGAGCAGTACTTC
>-|TRBJ2-3|-|TRBV4-1
CASSQSPAGDTQYF
TGCGCCAGCAGCCAAAGCCCCGCCGGGGATACGCAGTATTTT
>few|TRBJ2-7|-|TRBV9
CASSVVPQTYEQYF
TGTGCCAGCAGCGTAGTTCCACAAACCTACGAGCAGTACTTC
>-|TRBJ1-6|-|TRBV4-1
CASSQDQDVDSPLHF
TGCGCCAGCAGCCAAGATCAGGACGTGGATTCACCCCTCCACTTT
>few|TRBJ2-4|-|TRBV12-3/TRBV12-4
CASTKLAAKNIQYF
TGTGCCAGCACGAAATTAGCTGCCAAAAACATTCAGTACTTC
>few|TRBJ2-7|TRBD2|TRBV27
CASSPIASGSYEQYF
TGTGCCAGCAGCCCTATCGCCAGCGGGAGCTACGAGCAGTACTTC
>-|TRBJ2-5|-|TRBV18
CASSPLYDGEETQYF
TGTGCCAGCTCACCGCTTTATGACGGCGAAGAGACCCAGTACTTC
>few|TRBJ2-3|-|TRBV15
CATSRVGTDTQYF
TGTGCCACCAGCAGAGTAGGGACAGATACGCAGTATTTT